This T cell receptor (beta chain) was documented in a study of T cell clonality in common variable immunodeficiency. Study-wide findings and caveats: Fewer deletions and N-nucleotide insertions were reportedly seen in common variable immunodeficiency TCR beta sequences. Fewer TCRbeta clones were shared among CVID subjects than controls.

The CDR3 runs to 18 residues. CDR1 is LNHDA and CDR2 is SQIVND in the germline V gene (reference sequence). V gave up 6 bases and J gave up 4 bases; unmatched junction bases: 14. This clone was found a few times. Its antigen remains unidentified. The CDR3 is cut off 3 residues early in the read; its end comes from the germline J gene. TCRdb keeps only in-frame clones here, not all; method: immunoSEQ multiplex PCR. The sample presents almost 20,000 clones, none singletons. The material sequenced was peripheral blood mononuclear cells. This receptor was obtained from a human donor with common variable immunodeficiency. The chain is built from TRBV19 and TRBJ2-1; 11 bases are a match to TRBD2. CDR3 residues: CASRVASGGIGPYNEQFF. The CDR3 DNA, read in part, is TGTGCCAGTAGGGTGGCTAGCGGGGGGATCGGACCGTACAATGAG.